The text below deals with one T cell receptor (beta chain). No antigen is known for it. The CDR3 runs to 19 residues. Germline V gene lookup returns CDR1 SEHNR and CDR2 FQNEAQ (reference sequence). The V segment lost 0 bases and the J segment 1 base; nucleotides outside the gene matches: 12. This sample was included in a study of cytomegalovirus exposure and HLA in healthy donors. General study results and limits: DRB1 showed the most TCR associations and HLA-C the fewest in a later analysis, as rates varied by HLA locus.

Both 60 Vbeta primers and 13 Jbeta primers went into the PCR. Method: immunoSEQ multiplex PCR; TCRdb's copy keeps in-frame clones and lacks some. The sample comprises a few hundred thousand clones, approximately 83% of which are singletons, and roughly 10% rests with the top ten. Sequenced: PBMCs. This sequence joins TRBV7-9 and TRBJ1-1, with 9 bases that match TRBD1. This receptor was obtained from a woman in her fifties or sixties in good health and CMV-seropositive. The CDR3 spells CASSLARVGQGHGNTEAFF. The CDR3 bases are TGTGCCAGCAGCTTAGCGCGGGTAGGACAGGGGCACGGGAACACTGAAGCTTTCTTT.